One and the same sample provided the 13 T cell receptor beta chains below, sequenced in a study of T cell responses to AZD1222 COVID-19 vaccine. The repertoire was sequenced with immunoSEQ multiplex PCR; TCRdb's copy has only in-frame clones and lacks some. The sample lists 130,000 to 150,000 clones; around nine tenths were seen once. This specimen was peripheral blood, taken on day 0 of AZD1222 vaccination. The receptors come from an adult in good health.

The chain employs TRBV4-2 and TRBJ2-1; D unresolved. The germline V gene encodes CDR1 LGHNA and CDR2 YNFKEQ. Trimming shortened V by 4 bases and J by 8 bases, and 18 bases separated the two germline ends. The CDR3 has 15 amino acids. CDR3 nucleotide sequence: TGTGCCAGCAGCCCGCAAGTTGGAGCACAGTATGAGCAGTTCTTC. This sequence encodes CASSPQVGAQYEQFF.

This chain connects TRBV7-3 to TRBJ1-1; no clear D gene. The CDR3 length is 14 residues. CDR1 is SGHTA and CDR2 is FQGTGA in the germline V gene. Between the trimmed V and J ends, which lost 1 base and 1 base, there was a span of 7 bases. For the CDR3, the DNA is TGTGCCAGCAGCTTAAGTCCGGGGAACACTGAAGCTTTCTTT. It encodes CASSLSPGNTEAFF.

This chain links TRBV7-8 with TRBJ2-3; 8 positions match TRBD2. Germline-derived CDR1 and CDR2 are SGHVS and FQNEAQ. V gave up 6 bases and J gave up 4 bases; unmatched junction bases: 9. The CDR3 has 15 residues. The CDR3 DNA is TGTGCCAGCAGACAAACGGGGGGGGTCGCAGATACGCAGTATTTT. It specifies CASRQTGGVADTQYF.

The chain joins TRBV7-8 to TRBJ1-2; D gene ambiguous. CDR3 length: 12 residues. Germline CDR1 and CDR2: SGHVS and FQNEAQ. The V end was cut by 5 bases, the J end by 0 bases, with 4 bases between. The CDR3 loop is CASSPTNYGYTF. CDR3 nucleotides: TGTGCCAGCAGCCCGACTAACTATGGCTACACCTTC.

The chain employs TRBV5-1 and TRBJ1-2, with D perhaps TRBD1 (6 bases). Between the trimmed V and J ends, which lost 6 bases and 2 bases, there was a span of 14 bases. The CDR3 covers 14 residues. CDR1 SGHRS and CDR2 YFSETQ come from the germline V gene. The CDR3 bases are TGCGCCAGCACTAAGGACAGTCCGAACTATGGCTACACCTTC. Translated: CASTKDSPNYGYTF.

This chain connects TRBV4-3 to TRBJ1-4; no reliable D call. V lost 1 base to trimming and J lost 13 bases, with 7 bases between them. Per germline, CDR1 LGHNA and CDR2 YSLEER. CDR3 length equals 11 residues. In nucleotides, the CDR3 is TGCGCCAGCAGCCAAGGGGCCAGACTGTTTTTT. It yields the protein CASSQGARLFF.

V and J are TRBV6-5 and TRBJ1-2; 8 bases map to TRBD1. V was pared by 2 bases and J by 7 bases, with 3 bases of the junction left unmatched. Per germline, CDR1 MNHEY and CDR2 SVGAGI. This CDR3 contains 13 residues. The CDR3 loop reads CASSYQGALGYTF. The DNA of the CDR3 is TGTGCCAGCAGTTACCAGGGGGCGCTTGGCTACACCTTC.

This clone was observed once. The chain recombines TRBV5-1 with TRBJ1-5; TRBD1 agrees at 8 bases. Losses at the gene ends were 4 bases for V and 3 bases for J; bases not matched to a gene: 9. CDR3 length: 16 residues. Looked up from germline, CDR1 is SGHRS and CDR2 is YFSETQ. The CDR3 spells CASSTGPQGANQPQHF. For the CDR3, the DNA is TGCGCCAGCAGCACAGGGCCCCAGGGGGCCAATCAGCCCCAGCATTTT.

The chain employs TRBV7-6 and TRBJ1-4; unclear D gene. CDR1 and CDR2 (germline): SGHVS, FNYEAQ. The CDR3 consists of 15 residues. The ends were cut back, 2 bases at V and 6 bases at J, with 13 bases in the middle. The CDR3 sequence is CASSLLLSPYEKLFF. CDR3 in DNA: TGTGCCAGCAGCTTATTGTTGTCACCTTATGAAAAACTGTTTTTT. Supplemented by reference TRBV7-6 and TRBJ1-4, the full variable domain reads GAGVSQSPRYKVTKRGQDVALRCDPISGHVSLYWYRQALGQGPEFLTYFNYEAQQDKSGLPNDRFSAERPEGSISTLTIQRTEQRDSAMYRCASSLLLSPYEKLFFGSGTQLSVL.

The V call is TRBV6-5, the J call TRBJ2-1; D not certain. The germline V gene encodes CDR1 MNHEY and CDR2 SVGAGI. V lost 6 bases, J lost 9 bases, and 9 bases lay in between. This CDR3 has 11 amino acids. CDR3 bases: TGTGCCAGCAGCCATATGCTTGAGCAGTTCTTC. Translated, it gives CASSHMLEQFF.

The chain couples TRBV6-1 to TRBJ2-4; TRBD1 matches 7 bases. The germline V gene encodes CDR1 MNHNS and CDR2 SASEGT. CDR3 length: 16 amino acids. Trimming removed 2 bases from V and 2 bases from J; junction bases left unmatched: 6. The CDR3 sequence is CASSENRGVSKNIQYF. CDR3 in DNA: TGTGCCAGCAGTGAAAACAGGGGTGTGTCCAAAAACATTCAGTACTTC.

The rearrangement joins TRBV7-6 to TRBJ2-7; the D gene could be TRBD1 or TRBD2 (5 bases each). CDR3 length equals 15 residues. Per the germline V gene, CDR1 is SGHVS and CDR2 is FNYEAQ. V was shortened by 4 bases and J by 0 bases, with 13 bases between the two germline ends. The CDR3 coding sequence is TGTGCCAGCAGCTCTGAGGGGAGCACCTCCTACGAGCAGTACTTC. Protein: CASSSEGSTSYEQYF. Looking up the rest from reference TRBV7-6 and TRBJ2-7 gives the full variable domain: GAGVSQSPRYKVTKRGQDVALRCDPISGHVSLYWYRQALGQGPEFLTYFNYEAQQDKSGLPNDRFSAERPEGSISTLTIQRTEQRDSAMYRCASSSEGSTSYEQYFGPGTRLTVT.

V and J are TRBV5-1 and TRBJ1-5; no definite D call. Germline CDR1 reads SGHRS; CDR2 reads YFSETQ. Trimming left V 0 bases short and J 3 bases short, with 13 bases between. This CDR3 region has 16 residues. This CDR3 reads CASSLAPGGFNQPQHF. CDR3 in DNA: TGCGCCAGCAGCTTGGCCCCGGGAGGTTTCAATCAGCCCCAGCATTTT. Full variable domain (remainder filled in from reference TRBV5-1 and TRBJ1-5): KAGVTQTPRYLIKTRGQQVTLSCSPISGHRSVSWYQQTPGQGLQFLFEYFSETQRNKGNFPGRFSGRQFSNSRSEMNVSTLELGDSALYLCASSLAPGGFNQPQHFGDGTRLSIL.